These T cell receptor beta chains were read from a single sample in a study of shared clonotypes between healthy human individuals. Some clones are missing from TCRdb's copy, which holds only in-frame ones; the method was immunoSEQ multiplex PCR. The repertoire holds approximately 330,000 clones, around four fifths seen once, with around 9.3% in the top ten. The sample was memory CD4+ T cells sorted from blood. Source of these receptors: a young man in good health. The CDR3 runs from the conserved cysteine through the conserved F or W. D genes are given only for firm matches. Size is omitted from some rows. Given values are once, few, many or a class for expanded clones.

d_call	v_call	clone_size	j_call	cdr3_nt	cdr3_aa
-	TRBV5-1	-	TRBJ2-3	TGCGCCAGCAGCCCTACCGGGGGAACCACAGATACGCAGTATTTT	CASSPTGGTTDTQYF
-	TRBV11-2	-	TRBJ2-7	TGTGCCAGCAGCAATGACAGGCCGAGCTCCTACGAGCAGTACTTC	CASSNDRPSSYEQYF
TRBD2	TRBV9	-	TRBJ2-1	TGTGCCAGCAGCTACGGATTGTTGCTAGCGGGAAACAATGAGCAGTTCTTC	CASSYGLLLAGNNEQFF
TRBD2	TRBV7-7	-	TRBJ2-5	TGTGCTAGCAGCGGGGGGTTCGGGGAGACCCAGTACTTC	CASSGGFGETQYF
TRBD1	TRBV25-1	few	TRBJ2-1	TGTGCCAGCAGTGAATATGGGACAGGGAATGAGCAGTTCTTC	CASSEYGTGNEQFF
-	TRBV10-1	-	TRBJ2-5	TGCGCCGGAACTCATCTCGGCGGAAACCAAGAGACCCAGTACTTC	CAGTHLGGNQETQYF
-	TRBV6-1	many	TRBJ2-7	TGTGCCAGCAGTGCCGGGGGTGGTGGCTGGGGGCGCTCCTACGAGCAGTACTTC	CASSAGGGGWGRSYEQYF
-	TRBV2	-	TRBJ1-2	TGTGCCAAGAAGGGACACATCTATGGCTACACCTTC	CAKKGHIYGYTF
-	TRBV2	-	TRBJ2-7	TGTGCCAGCAGTGAATTGGCAGACTACGAGCAGTACTTC	CASSELADYEQYF
TRBD1	TRBV29-1	few	TRBJ1-4	TGCAGCGCGTCCGGGACAGATGCAACTAATGAAAAACTGTTTTTT	CSASGTDATNEKLFF
-	TRBV5-1	-	TRBJ1-4	TGCGCCAGCAGCTTGGGACTAGCAACTAATGAAAAACTGTTTTTT	CASSLGLATNEKLFF
TRBD1	TRBV9	-	TRBJ2-2	TGTGCCAGCAGCGTAGTCGGACAGGGGGCATCGCCGAACACCGGGGAGCTGTTTTTT	CASSVVGQGASPNTGELFF
-	TRBV12-5	-	TRBJ2-1	TGTGCTAGTGCCGGACCCTACAATGAGCAGTTCTTC	CASAGPYNEQFF
-	TRBV28	-	TRBJ1-2	TGTGCCAGCAGCCCAGGAGGGAAATATGGCTACACCTTC	CASSPGGKYGYTF
-	TRBV9	-	TRBJ1-2	TGTGCCAGCAGCGTAGGGGTCAGGCAAAACTATGGCTACACCTTC	CASSVGVRQNYGYTF
-	TRBV27	-	TRBJ2-5	TGTGCCAGCAGTTTTTTGCGGGCACAAGAGACCCAGTACTTC	CASSFLRAQETQYF
TRBD2	TRBV5-4	-	TRBJ2-7	TGTGCCAGCAGCTTCAGGAGCGGGAGAAATACCTACGAGCAGTACTTC	CASSFRSGRNTYEQYF
-	TRBV6-5	few	TRBJ2-2	TGTGCCAGCAGTTACTTCACGACGAACACCGGGGAGCTGTTTTTT	CASSYFTTNTGELFF
-	TRBV14	-	TRBJ1-2	TGTGTCAGCAGCCCTGGACTCTTCTACGGCTACACCTTC	CVSSPGLFYGYTF
-	TRBV5-6	-	TRBJ2-7	TGTGCCAGCAGCTTGTCTGGGCCGAGATCCTACGAGCAGTACTTC	CASSLSGPRSYEQYF
TRBD1	TRBV18	-	TRBJ1-5	TGTGCCAGCTCACCGGGACAGAGGGCGCCCCAGCATTTT	CASSPGQRAPQHF
-	TRBV5-1	few	TRBJ2-5	TGCGCCAGCGGTAACCTGGCTATGAGCGAGACCCAGTACTTC	CASGNLAMSETQYF
-	TRBV13	-	TRBJ2-6	TGTGCCAGCAGCTTATATGTAGGGGGTACTGGGGCCAACGTCCTGACTTTC	CASSLYVGGTGANVLTF
-	TRBV25-1	-	TRBJ2-7	TGTGCCAGCAGTGAATCAACCCAGGGAGGCAACGAGCAGTACTTC	CASSESTQGGNEQYF
-	TRBV7-8	-	TRBJ2-4	TGTGCCAGCATCAAACCCCGCGGGGAAGCCAAAAACATTCAGTACTTC	CASIKPRGEAKNIQYF
-	TRBV5-4	-	TRBJ2-1	TGTGCCAGCAGCCCTAACCCGGGTAGCGGATCCTACAATGAGCAGTTCTTC	CASSPNPGSGSYNEQFF
-	TRBV11-2	-	TRBJ2-5	TGTGCCAGCAGCTTAGATGGACAATCAGGCGGTGAGACCCAGTACTTC	CASSLDGQSGGETQYF
-	TRBV7-9	-	TRBJ1-4	TGTGCCAGCAGCTTATACCAGGGACTTGGGACTACAACTAATGAAAAACTGTTTTTT	CASSLYQGLGTTTNEKLFF
-	TRBV2	-	TRBJ2-7	TGTGCCAGCAGTAGGGGAGGCGCCTACGAGCAGTACTTC	CASSRGGAYEQYF
-	TRBV19	-	TRBJ2-1	TGTGCCAGTAGTATATTCCAGGGCACCATCTCCTACAATGAGCAGTTCTTC	CASSIFQGTISYNEQFF
TRBD2	TRBV19	-	TRBJ2-4	TGTGCCAGTAGTCGAGGACTAGCGGGAGCCAAAAACATTCAGTACTTC	CASSRGLAGAKNIQYF
-	TRBV12-5	-	TRBJ2-3	TGTGCTAGTGGTTTGCCTCAGGGGATAACAGATACGCAGTATTTT	CASGLPQGITDTQYF
-	TRBV5-1	-	TRBJ2-3	TGCGCCAGCAGCTTTGAGGGAGAGGCAGATACGCAGTATTTT	CASSFEGEADTQYF
-	TRBV6-1	-	TRBJ2-1	TGTGCCAGCAGTGTTCAGGGCTTATCCTACAATGAGCAGTTCTTC	CASSVQGLSYNEQFF
-	TRBV15	-	TRBJ1-5	TGTGCCACCAGCCGCCGAGAGGGCAATCAGCCCCAGCATTTT	CATSRREGNQPQHF
-	TRBV11-2	many	TRBJ2-5	TGTGCCAGCAGCTGGGGTGGTCTAGGGGCAGAGACCCAGTACTTC	CASSWGGLGAETQYF
-	TRBV18	-	TRBJ1-5	TGTGCCAGCTCACCACGGGAGGCCAGATATAGCAATCAGCCCCAGCATTTT	CASSPREARYSNQPQHF
-	TRBV10-3	-	TRBJ2-7	TGTGCCATCAGTGAGTCGTACAGTCGGTCCTACGAGCAGTACTTC	CAISESYSRSYEQYF
TRBD1	TRBV5-1	-	TRBJ1-4	TGCGCCAGCAGCTTGGGAGCCACAGGGGGCTGGGGTCATGAAAAACTGTTTTTT	CASSLGATGGWGHEKLFF
-	TRBV7-9	few	TRBJ1-3	TGTGCCAGCAGCCCCCCGGGAGGTGGAAACACCATATATTTT	CASSPPGGGNTIYF
-	TRBV7-9	-	TRBJ1-4	TGTGCCAGCGCTAAGGGGATTAATGAAAAACTGTTTTTT	CASAKGINEKLFF
-	TRBV6-6	-	TRBJ2-5	TGTGCCAGGAACTTCTGGGGCCCCAAGATTTCTGGGACCCAGTACTTC	CARNFWGPKISGTQYF
TRBD1	TRBV2	once	TRBJ2-3	TGTGCCAGCACCAACGGCCAGGGGGCAGATACGCAGTATTTT	CASTNGQGADTQYF
TRBD2	TRBV11-2	-	TRBJ2-1	TGTGCCAGCAGCCCAGGGGGACTAGCGGGAGGTGGGCAGTTCTTC	CASSPGGLAGGGQFF
-	TRBV7-2	-	TRBJ2-5	TGTGCCAGCAGCACGGGGAACAGGGGAGGAGAGACCCAGTACTTC	CASSTGNRGGETQYF